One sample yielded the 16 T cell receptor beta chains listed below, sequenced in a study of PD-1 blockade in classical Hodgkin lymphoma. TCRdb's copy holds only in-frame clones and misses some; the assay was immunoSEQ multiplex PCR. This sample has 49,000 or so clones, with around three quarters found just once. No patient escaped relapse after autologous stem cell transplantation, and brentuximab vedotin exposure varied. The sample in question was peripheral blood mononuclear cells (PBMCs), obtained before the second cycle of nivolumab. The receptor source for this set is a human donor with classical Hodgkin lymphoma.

The CDR3 loop reads CASSLRTGQYEQYF. The CDR3 DNA follows: TGCGCCAGCAGCTTGAGGACAGGGCAGTACGAGCAGTACTTC. The chain uses TRBV5-1 and TRBJ2-7, with 8 bases aligning to TRBD1. Germline values: CDR1 SGHRS, CDR2 YFSETQ. J was trimmed by 4 bases and V by 1 base; bases with no gene match: 4. This CDR3 is 14 amino acids long.

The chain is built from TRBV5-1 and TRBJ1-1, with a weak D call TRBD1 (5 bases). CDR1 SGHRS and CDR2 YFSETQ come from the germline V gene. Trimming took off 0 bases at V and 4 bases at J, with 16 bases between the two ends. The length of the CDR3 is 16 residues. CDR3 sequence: CASSLGIEGWTTEAFF. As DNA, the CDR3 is TGCGCCAGCAGCTTGGGTATAGAGGGGTGGACCACTGAAGCTTTCTTT.

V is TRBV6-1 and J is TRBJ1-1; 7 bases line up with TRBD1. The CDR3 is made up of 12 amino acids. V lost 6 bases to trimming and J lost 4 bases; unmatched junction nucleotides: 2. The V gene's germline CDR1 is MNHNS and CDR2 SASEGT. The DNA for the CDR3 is TGTGCCAGCAGAGGGGACAGCACTGAAGCTTTCTTT. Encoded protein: CASRGDSTEAFF.

CDR3: CASSNSYNEQFF. CDR3 nucleotides: TGTGCCAGCAGTAACTCCTACAATGAGCAGTTCTTC. The rearrangement uses TRBV28 and TRBJ2-1; D call uncertain. This CDR3 is built from 12 residues. V lost 5 bases, J lost 0 bases, and 2 bases lay in between. The germline V gene encodes CDR1 MDHEN and CDR2 SYDVKM.

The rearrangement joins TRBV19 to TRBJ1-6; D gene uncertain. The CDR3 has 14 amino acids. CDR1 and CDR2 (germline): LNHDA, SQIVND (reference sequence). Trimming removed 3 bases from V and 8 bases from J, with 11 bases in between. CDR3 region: CASSIRTTDSPLHF. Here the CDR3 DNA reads TGTGCCAGTAGTATTCGGACGACCGATTCACCCCTCCACTTT.

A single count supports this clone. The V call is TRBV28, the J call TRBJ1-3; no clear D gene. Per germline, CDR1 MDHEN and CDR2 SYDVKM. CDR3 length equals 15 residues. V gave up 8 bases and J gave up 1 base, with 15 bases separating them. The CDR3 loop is CASVGGGASGNTIYF. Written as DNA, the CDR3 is TGTGCCAGCGTAGGAGGCGGAGCGTCTGGAAACACCATATATTTT.

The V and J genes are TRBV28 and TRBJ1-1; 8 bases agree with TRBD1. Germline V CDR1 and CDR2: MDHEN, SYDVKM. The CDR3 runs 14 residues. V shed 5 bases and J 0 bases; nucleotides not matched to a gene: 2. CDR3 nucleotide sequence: TGTGCCAGCAGTCAACAGGGGGTGAACACTGAAGCTTTCTTT. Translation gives CASSQQGVNTEAFF.

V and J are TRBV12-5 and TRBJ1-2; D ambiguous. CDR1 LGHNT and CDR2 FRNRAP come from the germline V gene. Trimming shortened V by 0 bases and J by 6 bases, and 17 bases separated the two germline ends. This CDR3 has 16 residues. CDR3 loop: CASGLVPSVVRDGYTF. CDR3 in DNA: TGTGCTAGTGGTTTGGTACCGTCAGTAGTTCGAGATGGCTACACCTTC.

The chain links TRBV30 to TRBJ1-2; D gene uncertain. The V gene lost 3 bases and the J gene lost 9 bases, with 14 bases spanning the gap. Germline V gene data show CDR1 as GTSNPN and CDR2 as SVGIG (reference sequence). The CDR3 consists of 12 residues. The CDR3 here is CAWRLRAFRYTF. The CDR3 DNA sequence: TGTGCCTGGAGACTCCGGGCTTTCCGCTACACCTTC. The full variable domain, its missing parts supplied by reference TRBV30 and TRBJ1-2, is SQTIHQWPATLVQPVGSPLSLECTVEGTSNPNLYWYRQAAGRGLQLLFYSVGIGQISSEVPQNLSASRPQDRQFILSSKKLLLSDSGFYLCAWRLRAFRYTFGSGTRLTVV.

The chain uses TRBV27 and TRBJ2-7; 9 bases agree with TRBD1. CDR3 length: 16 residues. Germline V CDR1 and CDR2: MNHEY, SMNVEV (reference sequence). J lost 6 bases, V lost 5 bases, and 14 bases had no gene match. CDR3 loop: CASSPQRTGVRGEQYF. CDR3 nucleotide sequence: TGTGCCAGCAGTCCCCAAAGGACAGGGGTACGCGGCGAGCAGTACTTC.

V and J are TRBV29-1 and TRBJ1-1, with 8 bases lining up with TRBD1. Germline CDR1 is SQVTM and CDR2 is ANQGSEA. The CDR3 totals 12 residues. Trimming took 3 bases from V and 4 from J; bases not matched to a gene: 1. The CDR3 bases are TGCAGCGTTGAGACAGGGGTCACTGAAGCTTTCTTT. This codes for CSVETGVTEAFF. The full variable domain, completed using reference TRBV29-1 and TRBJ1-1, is SAVISQKPSRDICQRGTSLTIQCQVDSQVTMMFWYRQQPGQSLTLIATANQGSEATYESGFVIDKFPISRPNLTFSTLTVSNMSPEDSSIYLCSVETGVTEAFFGQGTRLTVV.

The CDR3 DNA reads as TGTGCCAGCAGTGGGACAGGGTACGACTATGGCTACACCTTC. Its translation is CASSGTGYDYGYTF. This rearrangement joins TRBV27 to TRBJ1-2; 9 bases fit TRBD1. The germline V gene encodes CDR1 MNHEY and CDR2 SMNVEV (reference sequence). With 5 bases clipped from V and 3 bases from J, the junction kept 4 bases outside the gene matches. The CDR3 runs 14 residues.

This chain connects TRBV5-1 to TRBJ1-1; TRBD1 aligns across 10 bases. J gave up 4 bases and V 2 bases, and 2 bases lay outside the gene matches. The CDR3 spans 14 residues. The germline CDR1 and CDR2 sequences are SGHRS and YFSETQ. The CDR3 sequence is CASSLRTGGTEAFF. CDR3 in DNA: TGCGCCAGCAGCTTAAGGACAGGGGGCACTGAAGCTTTCTTT.

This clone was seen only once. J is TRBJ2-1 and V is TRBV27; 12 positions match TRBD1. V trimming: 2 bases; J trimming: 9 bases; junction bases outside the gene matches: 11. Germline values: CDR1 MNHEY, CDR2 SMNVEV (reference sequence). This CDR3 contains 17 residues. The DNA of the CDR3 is TGTGCCAGCAGTTTAAGGGGGGACAGGGGGCCCTACGGTGAGCAGTTCTTC. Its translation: CASSLRGDRGPYGEQFF.

The DNA of the CDR3 is TGTGCCAGCAGCGTAATGGGGAGTAGCTCCTACAATGAGCAGTTCTTC. This translates into CASSVMGSSSYNEQFF. The V call is TRBV9, the J call TRBJ2-1; D might be TRBD2 (5 bases). The CDR3 is made up of 16 amino acids. Germline CDR1 reads SGDLS; CDR2 reads YYNGEE. V was clipped by 1 base and J by 0 bases, with 11 bases between them.

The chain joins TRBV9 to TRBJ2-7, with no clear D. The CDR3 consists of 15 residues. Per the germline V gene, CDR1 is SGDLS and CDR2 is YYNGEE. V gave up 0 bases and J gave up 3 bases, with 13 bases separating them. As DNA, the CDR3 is TGTGCCAGCAGCGTAGGTGCAGGCCCCCTCTACGAGCAGTACTTC. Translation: CASSVGAGPLYEQYF.